This TCR beta chain was recorded in a study of blood T cell repertoires in COVID-19. Germline V lookup: CDR1 LNHDA, CDR2 SQIVND (reference sequence). This CDR3 has 14 residues. V trimming: 10 bases; J trimming: 5 bases; junction bases outside the gene matches: 9. Generated by immunoSEQ multiplex PCR, the TCRdb table keeps only in-frame clones and is missing some. The sample yields about 200,000 clones, around 84% seen once. Researchers sorted participants into cohorts using their self-reported clinical history. Sequenced sample: PBMCs or T cells enriched from blood (not recorded which). J is TRBJ1-5 and V is TRBV19, with 9 bases identical to TRBD1. The receptor comes from a man aged 35 to 55 who had recovered from COVID-19. CDR3 nucleotide sequence: TGTGCCACCACGCCCGGGACAGGGTATCAGCCCCAGCATTTT. Translated: CATTPGTGYQPQHF. Supplemented by reference TRBV19 and TRBJ1-5, the full variable domain reads DGGITQSPKYLFRKEGQNVTLSCEQNLNHDAMYWYRQDPGQGLRLIYYSQIVNDFQKGDIAEGYSVSREKKESFPLTVTSAQKNPTAFYLCATTPGTGYQPQHFGDGTRLSIL.